A single sample gave rise to the 10 T cell receptor beta chains below, sequenced in a study of CD8 T cells in Susac syndrome. Reverse transcription of roughly 0.45 to 1 ug RNA was performed with random hexamers. One entry per CDR3 protein, called by TCRdb with MiXCR from the immunoSEQ multiplex PCR reads. The sample yields about 120,000 distinct CDR3 sequences, more than 90% seen once. Sequencing was done on a sample of CD8+ T cells from PBMCs. These receptors came from a human donor with Susac syndrome.

The CDR3 coding sequence is TGTGCCAGCATCGGACAGGGAAATGGCTACACCTTC. Its protein is CASIGQGNGYTF. This chain connects TRBV12-3 or TRBV12-4 to TRBJ1-2; TRBD1 agrees at 8 bases. Trimming removed 7 bases from V and 6 bases from J; junction bases left unmatched: 4. The CDR3 is made up of 12 amino acids.

This chain connects TRBV7-9 to TRBJ2-7, with 7 nucleotides matching TRBD1. The CDR3 contains 15 residues. Germline V CDR1 and CDR2: SEHNR, FQNEAQ (reference sequence). Unmatched junction bases numbered 12, after V lost 5 bases and J lost 5 bases. CDR3 in amino acids: CASSPRQGTVDEQYF. Here the CDR3 DNA reads TGTGCCAGCAGCCCGCGACAGGGAACGGTCGACGAGCAGTACTTC. The complete variable domain, with remaining parts taken from reference TRBV7-9 and TRBJ2-7, reads DTGVSQNPRHKITKRGQNVTFRCDPISEHNRLYWYRQTLGQGPEFLTYFQNEAQLEKSRLLSDRFSAERPKGSFSTLEIQRTEQGDSAMYLCASSPRQGTVDEQYFGPGTRLTVT.

The V call is TRBV20-1, the J call TRBJ2-2; a possible D gene is TRBD1 (6 bases). The CDR3 covers 15 residues. Germline CDR1 DFQATT, CDR2 SNEGSKA (reference sequence). V lost 0 bases and J 3 bases, leaving 11 bases between the germline ends. The CDR3: CSAREDRYDTGELFF. The CDR3 DNA follows: TGCAGTGCTAGAGAGGACAGATACGACACCGGGGAGCTGTTTTTT.

A word on this clonotype: Mismatch with germline at one junction end may stem from a read error. V is TRBV27 and J is TRBJ2-2; D uncertain. Germline assignment: CDR1 MNHEY and CDR2 SMNVEV (reference sequence). The CDR3 contains 12 residues. As DNA, the CDR3 is TGTGCCAGCAGCCCGAACCCCGGGGAGCTGTTTTTT. Translation: CASSPNPGELFF.

The rearrangement links TRBV28 to TRBJ1-1; D perhaps matches TRBD1 (6 bases). Trimming removed 3 bases at V and 10 bases at J, with 18 bases between. The CDR3 sequence is 14 residues long. Germline CDR1 and CDR2: MDHEN and SYDVKM. The CDR3 coding sequence is TGTGCCAGCAGTTTCGGTTTACAGGGCGAGGGAGCTTTCTTT. Residues: CASSFGLQGEGAFF.

V usage is TRBV4-1 and J usage is TRBJ2-1; 7 bases match TRBD2. Looked up from germline, CDR1 is MGHRA and CDR2 is YSYEKL. V dropped 4 bases and J dropped 5; count of bases not matched to a gene: 11. This CDR3 contains 16 residues. CDR3 protein: CASSPAAAGANNEQFF. The CDR3 DNA sequence: TGCGCCAGCAGCCCAGCCGCGGCGGGAGCTAACAATGAGCAGTTCTTC.

The rearrangement joins TRBV30 to TRBJ2-5, with 16 bases fitting TRBD2. The germline V gene encodes CDR1 GTSNPN and CDR2 SVGIG (reference sequence). CDR3 length: 16 residues. V lost 1 base, J lost 4 bases, and 3 bases stayed unmatched. The CDR3 DNA follows: TGTGCCTGGAGTGAGGGACTAGCGGGAGGGCCAGAGACCCAGTACTTC. It yields the protein CAWSEGLAGGPETQYF.

The chain couples TRBV7-3 to TRBJ2-4, with D unresolved. With 4 bases removed from V and 0 bases from J, the gap between germline ends came to 13 bases. CDR1 and CDR2 from the germline V gene are SGHTA and FQGTGA. The CDR3 totals 16 residues. CDR3 bases: TGTGCCAGCAGCTCCAGCGAGGACCTAGCCAAAAACATTCAGTACTTC. The encoded protein is CASSSSEDLAKNIQYF.

This clonotype showed up just once. V and J are TRBV30 and TRBJ2-7; 8 nucleotides line up with TRBD1. Trimming took 0 bases from V and 4 from J; bases not matched to a gene: 8. CDR1 is GTSNPN and CDR2 is SVGIG in the germline V gene (reference sequence). This CDR3 contains 15 residues. CDR3: CAWSVGQGSAYEQYF. The CDR3 DNA reads as TGTGCCTGGAGTGTAGGACAGGGCTCTGCTTACGAGCAGTACTTC.

This clonotype was counted between two and nine times. The rearrangement joins TRBV3-1 to TRBJ2-2; D call uncertain. Germline V gene sequence: CDR1 LGHDT, CDR2 YNNKEL (reference sequence). Between the trimmed V and J ends, which lost 1 base and 5 bases, there was a span of 5 bases. The CDR3 contains 13 residues. CDR3 sequence (DNA): TGTGCCAGCAGCCAAGCCGGGACCGGGGAGCTGTTTTTT. Residues: CASSQAGTGELFF.